Presented here are 5 T cell receptor beta chains from one specimen sequenced in a study of T-cell memory formation after mild COVID-19. In TCRdb, the 5' RACE reads were re-called with MiXCR into one record per CDR3 protein. The sample includes 300,000 to 400,000 distinct CDR3 sequences, under 25% of them seen just once. The sequencing sample was made of PBMCs or a T cell subset sorted from them (not recorded which). The receptors originated from an adult woman who had mild COVID-19 (a few samples of this study predate the infection). Cell type and time point are not known.

V is TRBV6-5 and J is TRBJ1-2; tentatively, D is TRBD1 (6 bases). CDR3 length: 14 amino acids. Trimming pared 7 bases from V and 6 bases from J, leaving 18 bases between. Germline V gives CDR1 MNHEY, CDR2 SVGAGI. In DNA, the CDR3 is TGTGCCAGCACCACGGGGTACAGGGAAGATGGCTACACCTTC. It translates to CASTTGYREDGYTF.

This clonotype was counted ten times or more. This chain links TRBV12-3 or TRBV12-4 with TRBJ1-1, with D perhaps matching TRBD1 (5 bases). The CDR3 length is 14 residues. With 3 bases removed from V and 6 bases from J, the gap between germline ends came to 14 bases. CDR3 in DNA: TGTGCCAGCAGTTTCCGGGACGGAGGACCTGAAGCTTTCTTT. Translation: CASSFRDGGPEAFF.

This chain uses TRBV6-1 with TRBJ2-7, with TRBD1 identical over 7 bases. With V trimmed by 2 bases and J by 5 bases, 3 bases remained unmatched. Germline loops: CDR1 MNHNS, CDR2 SASEGT. This CDR3 region has 13 residues. CDR3 amino acids: CASSEQGVNEQYF. CDR3 bases: TGTGCCAGCAGTGAACAGGGGGTAAACGAGCAGTACTTC.

The chain recombines TRBV29-1 with TRBJ2-1; 9 positions match TRBD1. The V gene end was trimmed by 5 bases and the J gene end by 0 bases; junction bases not matched to a gene: 5. The CDR3 length is 15 residues. In germline, CDR1 is SQVTM, CDR2 ANQGSEA. The CDR3 DNA sequence: TGCAGCGTTCACAGGGGGCATAGCTCCTACAATGAGCAGTTCTTC. Amino acid sequence: CSVHRGHSSYNEQFF.

This clonotype was detected a few times. V gene TRBV7-3 combines with J gene TRBJ2-3; 9 nucleotides agree with TRBD2. The CDR3 totals 15 residues. CDR1 is SGHTA and CDR2 is FQGTGA in the germline V gene. J gave up 6 bases and V 3 bases, and 7 bases lay outside the gene matches. The CDR3 loop reads CASSFSGGPADTQYF. The DNA of the CDR3 is TGTGCCAGCAGCTTTAGCGGGGGACCCGCGGATACGCAGTATTTT.